What follows are 27 T cell receptor beta chains derived from one specimen sequenced in a study of blood T cell repertoires in COVID-19. Sequencing used immunoSEQ multiplex PCR; TCRdb keeps in-frame clones, though not all of them. This sample yields 270,000 or so clones, of which around 82% are seen a single time; 8% to 9.5% belongs to the top ten. The material sequenced was peripheral blood. The receptor source for this set is a human donor in a cohort sampled during active COVID-19.

The rearrangement joins TRBV6-5 to TRBJ2-7, with 7 bases lining up with TRBD1. The CDR3 loop spans 16 amino acids. The trim removed 0 bases at V and 2 bases at J, leaving 7 bases unmatched. Germline V gene data show CDR1 as MNHEY and CDR2 as SVGAGI. DNA for the CDR3: TGTGCCAGCAGTTACTCATGGCAGGGGGTTCCCTACGAGCAGTACTTC. Translation: CASSYSWQGVPYEQYF.

This clone was observed a single time. The V gene is TRBV5-1, the J gene TRBJ2-5, with 8 nucleotides matching TRBD2. CDR1 SGHRS and CDR2 YFSETQ come from the germline V gene. With V trimmed by 5 bases and J by 4 bases, 4 bases remained unmatched. The CDR3 runs to 13 residues. The CDR3 sequence is CASRYSGVETQYF. Written as DNA, the CDR3 is TGCGCCAGCAGGTATAGCGGGGTAGAGACCCAGTACTTC.

The chain employs TRBV19 and TRBJ1-2, with D possibly being TRBD1 (5 bases). Trimming left V 8 bases short and J 2 bases short, with 9 bases between. Per germline, CDR1 LNHDA and CDR2 SQIVND (reference sequence). This CDR3 spans 12 amino acids. CDR3: CASGGENYGYTF. The DNA for the CDR3 is TGTGCCAGTGGGGGGGAGAACTATGGCTACACCTTC.

This chain links TRBV19 with TRBJ2-3, with D unclear. Germline V gives CDR1 LNHDA, CDR2 SQIVND (reference sequence). This CDR3 region has 13 residues. The V gene lost 5 bases and the J gene lost 4 bases, with 10 bases spanning the gap. The CDR3 reads CASSPQAPDTQYF. CDR3 nucleotides: TGTGCCAGTAGTCCCCAAGCCCCAGATACGCAGTATTTT.

This rearrangement joins TRBV2 to TRBJ2-2; the match to TRBD1 covers 9 bases. Germline V gives CDR1 SNHLY, CDR2 FYNNEI. This CDR3 has 13 amino acids. The V and J ends lost 10 bases and 6 bases, in that order; junction bases with no gene match: 6. The CDR3 loop reads CATTGGLPGELFF. In DNA, the CDR3 is TGTGCCACTACAGGGGGCTTACCCGGGGAGCTGTTTTTT.

The chain recombines TRBV5-1 with TRBJ2-3; D ambiguous. CDR1 and CDR2 (germline): SGHRS, YFSETQ. Trimming took 0 bases from V and 2 from J, leaving 10 bases between them. The CDR3 extends over 15 amino acids. CDR3: CASSLAQTYTDTQYF. Here the CDR3 DNA reads TGCGCCAGCAGCTTGGCACAGACGTACACAGATACGCAGTATTTT.

V usage is TRBV10-3 and J usage is TRBJ1-1; D is unclear. The CDR3 consists of 16 residues. The ends were cut back, 2 bases at V and 0 bases at J, with 13 bases in the middle. The V gene's germline CDR1 is ENHRY and CDR2 SYGVKD. The chain's CDR3 is CAISEPGHSMNTEAFF. CDR3 in DNA: TGTGCCATCAGTGAGCCCGGTCACAGTATGAACACTGAAGCTTTCTTT.

This chain links TRBV6-5 with TRBJ2-3; D is unresolved. Germline CDR1 reads MNHEY; CDR2 reads SVGAGI. Trimming pared 6 bases from V and 1 base from J, leaving 8 bases between. The CDR3 totals 13 residues. The CDR3 loop reads CASSPRGTDTQYF. The CDR3 DNA sequence: TGTGCCAGCAGCCCCCGGGGCACAGATACGCAGTATTTT.

The chain recombines TRBV9 with TRBJ2-2; TRBD1 matches at 8 bases. Trimming cost V 3 bases and J 2 bases; bases outside gene matches: 15. The length of the CDR3 is 19 residues. Per the germline V gene, CDR1 is SGDLS and CDR2 is YYNGEE. CDR3 DNA: TGTGCCAGCAGCGCGGACGTCAGGGGGCAGGGGGCAAACACCGGGGAGCTGTTTTTT. Protein product: CASSADVRGQGANTGELFF.

This clone appeared a single time. CDR3 sequence reads: CASSAIAGGPETQYF. The CDR3 DNA sequence: TGTGCCAGCAGTGCTATAGCGGGAGGGCCCGAGACCCAGTACTTC. The chain joins TRBV2 to TRBJ2-5, with 11 bases matching TRBD2. In germline, CDR1 is SNHLY, CDR2 FYNNEI. J lost 5 bases, V lost 4 bases, and 6 bases had no gene match. The CDR3 extends over 15 amino acids.

This chain uses TRBV6-6 with TRBJ2-7; 11 bases line up with TRBD2. J was trimmed by 1 base and V by 6 bases; bases with no gene match: 5. Per germline, CDR1 MNHNY and CDR2 SVGAGI (reference sequence). This CDR3 comprises 15 residues. This CDR3 is CASRIGLAGSYEQYF. The CDR3 coding sequence is TGTGCCAGCAGAATAGGACTAGCGGGTTCCTACGAGCAGTACTTC.

This chain links TRBV12-5 with TRBJ2-1; 9 nucleotides align to TRBD2. CDR3 length: 14 residues. Germline CDR1 is LGHNT and CDR2 is FRNRAP. V shed 6 bases and J 5 bases; nucleotides not matched to a gene: 5. CDR3 loop: CASGGRLADNEQFF. The CDR3 DNA is TGTGCTAGTGGCGGTCGACTAGCGGACAATGAGCAGTTCTTC. Looking up the rest from reference TRBV12-5 and TRBJ2-1 gives the full variable domain: DARVTQTPRHKVTEMGQEVTMRCQPILGHNTVFWYRQTMMQGLELLAYFRNRAPLDDSGMPKDRFSAEMPDATLATLKIQPSEPRDSAVYFCASGGRLADNEQFFGPGTRLTVL.

This chain links TRBV29-1 with TRBJ1-2, with 8 bases fitting TRBD1. V dropped 3 bases and J dropped 0; count of bases not matched to a gene: 3. The CDR3 length is 14 residues. In germline, CDR1 is SQVTM, CDR2 ANQGSEA. The CDR3 is CSVDPGGSNYGYTF. In DNA, the CDR3 is TGCAGCGTTGACCCAGGGGGCTCTAACTATGGCTACACCTTC.

V gene TRBV28 combines with J gene TRBJ1-4; D is uncertain. V lost 4 bases and J lost 7, with 16 bases in between. The CDR3 has 15 amino acids. The germline V gene has CDR1 MDHEN and CDR2 SYDVKM. Written as DNA, the CDR3 is TGTGCCAGCAGTTCCCTATTTAGCCGGAGTGAAAAACTGTTTTTT. Protein sequence: CASSSLFSRSEKLFF. The full variable domain, its missing parts supplied by reference TRBV28 and TRBJ1-4, is DVKVTQSSRYLVKRTGEKVFLECVQDMDHENMFWYRQDPGLGLRLIYFSYDVKMKEKGDIPEGYSVSREKKERFSLILESASTNQTSMYLCASSSLFSRSEKLFFGSGTQLSVL.

The chain couples TRBV5-4 to TRBJ2-1; 13 nucleotides align to TRBD2. CDR1 is SGHNT and CDR2 is YYREEE in the germline V gene (reference sequence). V shed 4 bases, J shed 10 bases, and the junction held 2 bases outside the gene matches. CDR3 length: 13 residues. This CDR3 is CASSAGLAGEQFF. The CDR3 DNA sequence: TGTGCCAGCAGCGCGGGACTAGCGGGAGAGCAGTTCTTC.

This clone was detected many times. The chain carries TRBV29-1 and TRBJ1-1, with TRBD1 matching 8 bases. The germline V gene has CDR1 SQVTM and CDR2 ANQGSEA. This CDR3 has 13 amino acids. After removal of 1 base from V and 10 bases from J, the junction contained 8 bases not matched to a gene. The CDR3 region is CSVEAAAGGRAFF. The DNA of the CDR3 is TGCAGCGTTGAAGCGGCTGCAGGGGGCAGAGCTTTCTTT.

The chain uses TRBV7-9 and TRBJ2-3, with D perhaps matching TRBD2 (6 bases). Germline CDR1 and CDR2: SEHNR and FQNEAQ (reference sequence). The CDR3 contains 15 residues. V lost 2 bases to trimming and J lost 5 bases, with 14 bases between them. The CDR3 DNA follows: TGTGCCAGCAGCTTAAAAGTGGGGGGAGGAGATACGCAGTATTTT. It encodes CASSLKVGGGDTQYF.

This chain connects TRBV5-4 to TRBJ2-5; 12 nucleotides agree with TRBD2. Trimming removed 4 bases from V and 2 bases from J; junction bases left unmatched: 6. CDR3 length equals 16 residues. Per germline, CDR1 SGHNT and CDR2 YYREEE (reference sequence). CDR3 sequence (DNA): TGTGCCAGCAGCACTAGACTAGCGGGGGCGCAAGAGACCCAGTACTTC. The encoded protein is CASSTRLAGAQETQYF.

This clone was detected a few times. The V gene is TRBV27, the J gene TRBJ2-1; TRBD1 is a possible D gene (6 bases). The CDR3 consists of 13 residues. Germline loops: CDR1 MNHEY, CDR2 SMNVEV (reference sequence). Trimming cost V 3 bases and J 7 bases, with 10 bases left between them. The CDR3 DNA is TGTGCCAGCAGTTTGTTACAGGGAAATGAGCAGTTCTTC. Translating it yields CASSLLQGNEQFF.

This clone is a singleton in its sample. The rearrangement links TRBV6-5 to TRBJ2-5; a weak D match, TRBD1 (6 bases). With 7 bases removed from V and 5 bases from J, the gap between germline ends came to 11 bases. Germline values: CDR1 MNHEY, CDR2 SVGAGI. The length of the CDR3 is 12 residues. The DNA for the CDR3 is TGTGCCAGCAATACAGGGTCGGAGACCCAGTACTTC. It is translated as CASNTGSETQYF.

This clone was seen a single time. This chain connects TRBV4-1 to TRBJ1-5; the D is unclear. Germline assignment: CDR1 MGHRA and CDR2 YSYEKL. The length of the CDR3 is 17 residues. Trimming removed 0 bases at V and 2 bases at J, with 14 bases between. As DNA, the CDR3 is TGCGCCAGCAGCCAAGATGCTAGTGGCGGGGGCAATCAGCCCCAGCATTTT. As protein: CASSQDASGGGNQPQHF.

This clone came up once. CDR3 sequence: CASSEVRVTTEAFF. The CDR3 DNA reads TGTGCCAGCAGTGAAGTCAGGGTAACGACTGAAGCTTTCTTT. The gene calls are TRBV6-1 and TRBJ1-1; possibly TRBD1 for D (5 bases). This CDR3 region has 14 residues. Trimming took 1 base from V and 5 from J, leaving 11 bases between them. CDR1 is MNHNS, CDR2 SASEGT, per germline.

This clone was seen only a few times. The CDR3 DNA follows: TGTGCCAGCTCACCAGCGATGGGGAGCACTGAAGCTTTCTTT. Translated: CASSPAMGSTEAFF. V is TRBV18 and J is TRBJ1-1, with D hard to call. Germline CDR1 reads KGHSH; CDR2 reads LQKENI. This CDR3 spans 14 amino acids. V shed 2 bases and J shed 4 bases, with 11 bases lying between them.

This clone was counted a few times. The chain recombines TRBV4-3 with TRBJ1-3; a possible D gene is TRBD1 (6 bases). This CDR3 region has 17 residues. Per germline, CDR1 LGHNA and CDR2 YSLEER. The V gene lost 1 base and the J gene lost 0 bases, with 13 bases spanning the gap. The chain's CDR3 is CASSQGLQGHSGNTIYF. CDR3 sequence (DNA): TGCGCCAGCAGCCAAGGTTTACAGGGCCACTCTGGAAACACCATATATTTT.

This clone appeared once. The chain uses TRBV28 and TRBJ1-4, with D unclear. V was trimmed by 1 base and J by 10 bases, leaving 16 bases between them. CDR3 size: 15 residues. Germline V CDR1 and CDR2: MDHEN, SYDVKM. This chain's CDR3 is CASSLFTQSIRKLFF. DNA of the CDR3: TGTGCCAGCAGTTTATTCACACAATCGATACGAAAACTGTTTTTT.

The V gene is TRBV7-8, the J gene TRBJ1-5; D call uncertain. Germline assignment: CDR1 SGHVS and CDR2 FQNEAQ. V shed 3 bases and J shed 4 bases, with 10 bases lying between them. The CDR3 loop spans 14 amino acids. Written as DNA, the CDR3 is TGTGCCAGCAGCTTCGGCTCTAGGAATCAGCCCCAGCATTTT. Residues: CASSFGSRNQPQHF. Full variable domain (rest looked up from reference TRBV7-8 and TRBJ1-5): GAGVSQSPRYKVAKRGQDVALRCDPISGHVSLFWYQQALGQGPEFLTYFQNEAQLDKSGLPSDRFFAERPEGSVSTLKIQRTQQEDSAVYLCASSFGSRNQPQHFGDGTRLSIL.

J is TRBJ1-5 and V is TRBV6-2 or TRBV6-3; D gene unclear. The germline V gene encodes CDR1 MNHEY and CDR2 SVGEGT. Trimming stripped 1 base from V and 2 bases from J, with 6 bases between. This CDR3 spans 14 amino acids. The CDR3 nucleotides are TGTGCCAGCAGTTACTGGGGAGGCAATCAGCCCCAGCATTTT. Amino acid sequence: CASSYWGGNQPQHF.